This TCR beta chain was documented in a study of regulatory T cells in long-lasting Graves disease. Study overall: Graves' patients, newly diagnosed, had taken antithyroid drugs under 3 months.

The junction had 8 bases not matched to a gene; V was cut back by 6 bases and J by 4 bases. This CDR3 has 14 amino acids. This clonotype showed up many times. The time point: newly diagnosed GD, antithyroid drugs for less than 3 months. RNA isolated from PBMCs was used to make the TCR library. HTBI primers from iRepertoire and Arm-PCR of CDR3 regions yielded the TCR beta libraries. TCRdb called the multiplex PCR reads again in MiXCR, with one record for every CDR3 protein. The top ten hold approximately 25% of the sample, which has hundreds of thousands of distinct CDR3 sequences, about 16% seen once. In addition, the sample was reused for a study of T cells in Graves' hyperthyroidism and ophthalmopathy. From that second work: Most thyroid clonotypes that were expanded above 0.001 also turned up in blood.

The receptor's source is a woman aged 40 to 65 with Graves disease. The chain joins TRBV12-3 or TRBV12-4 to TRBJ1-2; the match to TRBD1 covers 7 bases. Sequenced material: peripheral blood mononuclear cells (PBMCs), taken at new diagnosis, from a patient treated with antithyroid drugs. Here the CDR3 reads CASSTGVAGYGYTF. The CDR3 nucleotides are TGTGCCAGCAGCACAGGGGTCGCAGGCTATGGCTACACCTTC.